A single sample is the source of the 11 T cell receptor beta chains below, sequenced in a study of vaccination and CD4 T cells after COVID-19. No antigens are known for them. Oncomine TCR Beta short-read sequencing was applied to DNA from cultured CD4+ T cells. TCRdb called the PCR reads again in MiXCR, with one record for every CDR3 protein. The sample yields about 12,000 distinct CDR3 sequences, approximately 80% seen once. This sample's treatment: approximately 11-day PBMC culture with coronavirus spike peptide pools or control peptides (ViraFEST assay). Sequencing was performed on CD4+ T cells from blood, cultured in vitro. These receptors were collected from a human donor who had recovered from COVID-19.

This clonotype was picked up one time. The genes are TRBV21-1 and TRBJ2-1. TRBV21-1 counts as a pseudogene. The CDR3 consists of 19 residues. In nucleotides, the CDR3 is TGTGCCAGCAGCTCTCTTGGGAATCAAGCATATTCAACCTACAATGAGCAGTTCTTC. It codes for CASSSLGNQAYSTYNEQFF.

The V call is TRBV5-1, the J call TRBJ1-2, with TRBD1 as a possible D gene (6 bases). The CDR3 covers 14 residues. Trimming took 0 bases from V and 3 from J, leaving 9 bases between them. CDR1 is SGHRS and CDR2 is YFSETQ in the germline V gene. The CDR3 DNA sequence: TGCGCCAGCAGCTTGGTGGGGGCGGACTATGGCTACACCTTC. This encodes CASSLVGADYGYTF.

CDR3 loop: CASSFDMGFGQPQHF. The CDR3 DNA sequence: TGTGCCAGCAGCTTCGATATGGGGTTTGGACAGCCCCAGCATTTT. V is TRBV7-2 and J is TRBJ1-5, with unresolved D. Germline values: CDR1 SGHTA, CDR2 FQGNSA. V was trimmed by 3 bases and J by 7 bases, leaving 16 bases between them. The CDR3 is 15 residues long.

CDR3 protein: CASSKGRGAQTQYF. The CDR3 coding sequence is TGTGCCAGTAGTAAGGGACGGGGGGCGCAGACCCAGTACTTC. The chain carries TRBV19 and TRBJ2-5; TRBD2 is a possible D gene (7 bases). Trimming took 4 bases from V and 6 from J, leaving 15 bases between them. Germline CDR1 is LNHDA and CDR2 is SQIVND (reference sequence). The CDR3 has 14 amino acids.

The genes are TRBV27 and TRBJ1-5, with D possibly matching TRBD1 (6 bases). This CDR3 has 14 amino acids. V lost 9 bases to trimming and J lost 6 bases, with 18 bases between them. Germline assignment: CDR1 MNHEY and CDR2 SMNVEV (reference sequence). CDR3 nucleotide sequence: TGTGCCAGTGGGGGGGGGCTACAGGGTCAGCCCCAGCATTTT. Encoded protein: CASGGGLQGQPQHF.

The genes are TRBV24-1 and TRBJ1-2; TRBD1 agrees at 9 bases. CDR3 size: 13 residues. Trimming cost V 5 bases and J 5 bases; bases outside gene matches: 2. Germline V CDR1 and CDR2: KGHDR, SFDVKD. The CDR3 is CATSGGTGYGYTF. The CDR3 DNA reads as TGTGCCACCAGTGGAGGGACAGGGTATGGCTACACCTTC.

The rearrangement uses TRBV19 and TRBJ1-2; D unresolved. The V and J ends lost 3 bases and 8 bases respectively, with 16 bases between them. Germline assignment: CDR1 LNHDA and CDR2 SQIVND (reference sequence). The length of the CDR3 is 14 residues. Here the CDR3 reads CASSIRRASGGYTF. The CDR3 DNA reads TGTGCCAGTAGTATTCGGAGGGCCTCGGGCGGCTACACCTTC.

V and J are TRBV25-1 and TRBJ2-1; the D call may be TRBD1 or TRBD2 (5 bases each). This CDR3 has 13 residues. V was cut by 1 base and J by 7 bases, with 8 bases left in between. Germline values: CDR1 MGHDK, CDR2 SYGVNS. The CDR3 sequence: CASSESGLNEQFF. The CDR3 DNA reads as TGTGCCAGCAGTGAATCGGGGCTTAATGAGCAGTTCTTC.

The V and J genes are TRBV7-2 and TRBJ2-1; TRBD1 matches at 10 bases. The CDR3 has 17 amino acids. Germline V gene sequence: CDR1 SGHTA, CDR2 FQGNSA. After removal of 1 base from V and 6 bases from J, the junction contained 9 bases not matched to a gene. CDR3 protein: CASSLVFWDRGCNEQFF. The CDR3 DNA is TGTGCCAGCAGCTTAGTCTTCTGGGACAGGGGATGCAATGAGCAGTTCTTC.

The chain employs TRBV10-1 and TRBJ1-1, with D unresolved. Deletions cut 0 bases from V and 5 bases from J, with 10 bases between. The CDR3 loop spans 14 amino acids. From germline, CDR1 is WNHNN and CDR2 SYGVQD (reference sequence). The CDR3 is CASSESGRETEAFF. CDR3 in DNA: TGCGCCAGCAGTGAGTCCGGCAGAGAGACTGAAGCTTTCTTT.

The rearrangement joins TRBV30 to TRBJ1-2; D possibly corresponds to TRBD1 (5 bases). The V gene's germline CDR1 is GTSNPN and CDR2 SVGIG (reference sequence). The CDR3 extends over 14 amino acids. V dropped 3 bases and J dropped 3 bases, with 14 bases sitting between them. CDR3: CAWRDGGRDYGYTF. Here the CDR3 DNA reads TGTGCCTGGAGGGACGGGGGACGGGACTATGGCTACACCTTC.